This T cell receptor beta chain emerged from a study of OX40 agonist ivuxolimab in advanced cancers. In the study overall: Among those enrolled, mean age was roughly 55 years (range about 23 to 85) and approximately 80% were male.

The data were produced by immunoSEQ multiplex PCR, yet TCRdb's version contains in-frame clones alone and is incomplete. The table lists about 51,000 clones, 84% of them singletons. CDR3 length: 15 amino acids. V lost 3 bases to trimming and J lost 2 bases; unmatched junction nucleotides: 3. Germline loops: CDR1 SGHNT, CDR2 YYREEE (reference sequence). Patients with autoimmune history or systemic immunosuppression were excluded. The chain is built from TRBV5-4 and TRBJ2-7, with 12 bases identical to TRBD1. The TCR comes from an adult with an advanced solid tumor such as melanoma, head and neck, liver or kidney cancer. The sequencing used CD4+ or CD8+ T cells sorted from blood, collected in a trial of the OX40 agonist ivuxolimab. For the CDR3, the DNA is TGTGCCAGCAGCTCCCGGGACAGGGGGCCCTACGAGCAGTACTTC. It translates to CASSSRDRGPYEQYF.